The clone carrying this TCR beta chain occurred once. What it binds is unknown. The data were taken from a study of T cell responses to AZD1222 COVID-19 vaccine. Findings of the study overall: A rise in Spike-specific TCR breadth and depth followed two AZD1222 doses. There were mostly white British donors and more females than males, and clonal diversity was possibly underestimated. Targeting of unmutated variant regions was reportedly seen in nearly half of spike-specific TCRs.

The data were produced by immunoSEQ multiplex PCR, yet TCRdb's version contains in-frame clones alone and is incomplete. In the table there are 100,000 to 140,000 clones, roughly nine tenths of which are singletons. The trim removed 0 bases at V and 7 bases at J, leaving 6 bases unmatched. CDR1 SGHTA and CDR2 FQGNSA come from the germline V gene. The CDR3 sequence is 18 residues long. V usage is TRBV7-2 and J usage is TRBJ2-1, with 16 bases lining up with TRBD2. The receptor was isolated from an adult in good health. This material consisted of peripheral blood, taken on day 0 of AZD1222 vaccination. The CDR3 DNA follows: TGTGCCAGCAGCTTAGCTCCGGGACTAGCGGGAGGGCCTAATGAGCAGTTCTTC. It codes for CASSLAPGLAGGPNEQFF.